Listed below are T cell receptor beta chains from one sample, sequenced in a study of beta chain features in type 1 diabetes. Assay: immunoSEQ multiplex PCR; the TCRdb copy retains only in-frame clones and omits some. The sample shows about 180,000 clones, about 13% of them seen only once. Sample: central memory CD4+ T cells from blood. The receptor set was obtained from a woman under 30 in good health. Both conserved end residues are part of each CDR3. Each record gives: V gene, J gene, D gene, clone size, CDR3 DNA, CDR3 protein. A D gene is named only where the DNA matches it firmly. The size entry is marked missing in some rows and otherwise reads once, few, many or a size class.

TRBV28	TRBJ2-7	.	few	TGTGCCAGCAGTTGGCAAAATTCCTACGAGCAGTACTTC	CASSWQNSYEQYF
TRBV4-1	TRBJ2-6	TRBD1	.	TGCGCCAGCAGCCGGGATCCGGGACAGGCCCTCTCTGGGGCCAACGTCCTGACTTTC	CASSRDPGQALSGANVLTF
TRBV7-3	TRBJ2-3	TRBD1	few	TGTGCCAGCAGCTTATCGCAGGGGGCAGATACGCAGTATTTT	CASSLSQGADTQYF
TRBV4-3	TRBJ2-1	TRBD2	.	TGCGCCAGCAGTCGAAGGGATTTGCGGGGGAATGAGCAGTTCTTC	CASSRRDLRGNEQFF
TRBV30	TRBJ2-1	TRBD2	few	TGTGCCTGGAGCGGACTAGCGAGGAATGAGCAGTTCTTC	CAWSGLARNEQFF
TRBV25-1	TRBJ2-1	TRBD1	.	TGTGCCAGCAGTGAGTCCGACAGGGGTAATAGTGAGCAGTTCTTC	CASSESDRGNSEQFF
TRBV7-9	TRBJ1-2	TRBD1	.	TGTGCCAGCAGCCCAGACAGGGGTTATGGCTACACCTTC	CASSPDRGYGYTF
TRBV9	TRBJ1-1	.	.	TGTGCCAGCAGCCCCCGGGTGGGGGGAAGGGATGAAGCTTTCTTT	CASSPRVGGRDEAFF
TRBV30	TRBJ1-1	.	.	TGTGCCTGGAGTGCGACAAGTAAAGCTTTCTTT	CAWSATSKAFF
TRBV4-2	TRBJ2-3	.	.	TGTGCCAGCAGCCAAGGGACCGCTGGGAGAGTAGCTACAGATACGCAGTATTTT	CASSQGTAGRVATDTQYF
TRBV6-6	TRBJ1-1	TRBD1	.	TGTGCCAGCAGTCGACAGGGGGCTGGTGAAGCTTTCTTT	CASSRQGAGEAFF
TRBV29-1	TRBJ2-2	.	few	TGCAGCGTTGAAGGACAGGCCGGGGAGCTGTTTTTT	CSVEGQAGELFF
TRBV5-1	TRBJ2-1	TRBD1	.	TGCGCCAGCAGCTTGACCGGGACAGGGGGCAATGAGCAGTTCTTC	CASSLTGTGGNEQFF
TRBV27	TRBJ2-1	TRBD1	few	TGTGCCAGCAGGGACAGGGCTAACAATGAGCAGTTCTTC	CASRDRANNEQFF
TRBV4-2	TRBJ2-7	.	.	TGTGCCAGCAGCCAAGGGCCCGGGACTGAAACCTACGAGCAGTACTTC	CASSQGPGTETYEQYF
TRBV9	TRBJ1-5	.	few	TGTGCCAGCAGCGTTAATGGGGAGCGTGGTCAGCCCCAGCATTTT	CASSVNGERGQPQHF
TRBV6-1	TRBJ1-3	.	.	TGTGCCAGCAGTGCGGGGGGCACTGGAAACACCATATATTTT	CASSAGGTGNTIYF
TRBV5-4	TRBJ2-2	.	.	TGTGCCAGCAGCTTGTACTCCGCAGAGCTGTTTTTT	CASSLYSAELFF
TRBV30	TRBJ1-5	TRBD1	.	TGTGCCTGGAGTACGGGACAGGGAATTAGGAGCAATCAGCCCCAGCATTTT	CAWSTGQGIRSNQPQHF
TRBV5-1	TRBJ1-1	TRBD1	.	TGCGCCAGCACCTGGACAGGGGCGGACACTGAAGCTTTCTTT	CASTWTGADTEAFF
TRBV18	TRBJ2-5	.	few	TGTGCCAGCTCCATAGCAGGCACAGGGGGGGACCAGTACTTC	CASSIAGTGGDQYF
TRBV28	TRBJ2-5	TRBD2	.	TGTGCCAGCAGGTTAGCGGGATCCAATCAAGAGACCCAGTACTTC	CASRLAGSNQETQYF
TRBV11-2	TRBJ2-2	TRBD2	few	TGTGCCAGCAGTACTAGCGGCCGGGCGAACACCGGGGAGCTGTTTTTT	CASSTSGRANTGELFF
TRBV4-3	TRBJ2-6	.	.	TGCGCCAGCAGCCAAGAGGCGGCACGGCGAAGTTTGGGGGCCAACGTCCTGACTTTC	CASSQEAARRSLGANVLTF
TRBV18	TRBJ2-1	TRBD2	.	TGTGCCAGCTCACCACCGGCTAGCGGGAGCCTCTACAATGAGCAGTTCTTC	CASSPPASGSLYNEQFF
TRBV5-4	TRBJ2-7	.	.	TGTGCCAGCAATGTTCAGGGGATGTACGAGCAGTACTTC	CASNVQGMYEQYF
TRBV7-3	TRBJ2-3	TRBD1	.	TGTGCCAGCAGCTCGCCGGGACAGGGGATCACAGATACGCAGTATTTT	CASSSPGQGITDTQYF
TRBV27	TRBJ2-3	TRBD2	.	TGTGCCAGCAGTTTTCTAGCGGGACAGAAGAATACGCAGTATTTT	CASSFLAGQKNTQYF
TRBV28	TRBJ1-5	.	few	TGTGCCAGCAGCGCCCCAGGGGCTAATCAGCCCCAGCATTTT	CASSAPGANQPQHF
TRBV2	TRBJ1-3	.	.	TGTGCCAGCAGTGTGGAGGGAAGCTCTGGAAACACCATATATTTT	CASSVEGSSGNTIYF
TRBV18	TRBJ2-2	TRBD2	few	TGTGCCAGCTCGGAGCGGGAGTCGAACACCGGGGAGCTGTTTTTT	CASSERESNTGELFF
TRBV5-1	TRBJ2-3	.	.	TGCGCCAGCAGCTTGGATCGGAGCACAGATACGCAGTATTTT	CASSLDRSTDTQYF
TRBV4-2	TRBJ1-1	.	.	TGTGCCAGCAGCCAAGACCTCTTGAACACTGAAGCTTTCTTT	CASSQDLLNTEAFF
TRBV6-5	TRBJ1-5	.	few	TGTGCCAGCAGTACCCATAGCTCTAGCAATCAGCCCCAGCATTTT	CASSTHSSSNQPQHF
TRBV28	TRBJ2-3	TRBD2	.	TGTGCCAGCAGTCCAAGGACTAGCGGCCGAGGCACGCAGTATTTT	CASSPRTSGRGTQYF
TRBV6-1	TRBJ2-4	.	few	TGTGCCAGCCGGGTAGACCAAGCCAAAAACATTCAGTACTTC	CASRVDQAKNIQYF
TRBV28	TRBJ1-5	.	.	TGTGCCAGCAGACAGATCAATCAGCCCCAGCATTTT	CASRQINQPQHF
TRBV30	TRBJ2-4	TRBD2	few	TGTGCCTGCCGGACTAGCGGGAGGTCAGGAAACATTCAGTACTTC	CACRTSGRSGNIQYF
TRBV28	TRBJ2-3	.	once	TGTGCCAGCAGCCCGGATACGCAGTATTTT	CASSPDTQYF
TRBV29-1	TRBJ1-1	TRBD1	.	TGCAGCGCCGACAGGGGGCATGACACTGAAGCTTTCTTT	CSADRGHDTEAFF
TRBV7-2	TRBJ2-1	TRBD2	few	TGTGCCAGCAGCCGGGGGGGCAGTTACAATGAGCAGTTCTTC	CASSRGGSYNEQFF
TRBV7-9	TRBJ2-7	.	.	TGTGCCAGCAGCTACAATCACTACGAGCAGTACTTC	CASSYNHYEQYF
TRBV5-1	TRBJ1-2	.	.	TGCGCCAGCAGCTTGGACAAATTCTATGGCTACACCTTC	CASSLDKFYGYTF
TRBV29-1	TRBJ2-3	.	.	TGCAGCGTTGCCCAGGGCACAGATACGCAGTATTTT	CSVAQGTDTQYF
TRBV7-8	TRBJ1-5	TRBD1	.	TGTGCCAGCAGCCAAGGGACAGGGGGCGGTCAGCCCCAGCATTTT	CASSQGTGGGQPQHF
TRBV5-6	TRBJ2-5	TRBD2	.	TGTGCCAGCAGCCGACTAGCGGACGAGCGTCGAGAGACCCAGTACTTC	CASSRLADERRETQYF
TRBV30	TRBJ2-7	TRBD2	few	TGTGCCTGGAGTGGCGGGAGATACGAGCAGTACTTC	CAWSGGRYEQYF
TRBV9	TRBJ2-3	TRBD2	.	TGTGCCAGCAGCGTGGGAGCGGGAGGGCGGGATACGCAGTATTTT	CASSVGAGGRDTQYF
TRBV5-1	TRBJ2-2	.	few	TGCGCCAGCAGCCCCCAGCGACCGAACACCGGGGAGCTGTTTTTT	CASSPQRPNTGELFF
TRBV5-4	TRBJ2-2	TRBD2	.	TGTGCCAGCAGCTCTAGCGGGAGGGCGTACACCGGGGAGCTGTTTTTT	CASSSSGRAYTGELFF
TRBV18	TRBJ1-4	.	.	TGTGCCAGCTCATCGCAGAGGCCAACTAATGAAAAACTGTTTTTT	CASSSQRPTNEKLFF
TRBV28	TRBJ2-5	.	.	TGTGCCAGCAGTGCCGCTAATCGGGCCCAGTACTTC	CASSAANRAQYF
TRBV25-1	TRBJ2-7	.	few	TGTGCCAGCAGTGGATACGGTTTCGGGTTCAGCTCCTACGAGCAGTACTTC	CASSGYGFGFSSYEQYF
TRBV19	TRBJ1-5	TRBD1	few	TGTGCCAGTAAAGAGGGGACAGGGAGGGGCAATCAGCCCCAGCATTTT	CASKEGTGRGNQPQHF
TRBV11-2	TRBJ2-1	.	.	TGTGCCAGCAGCTTAGCGGGGGTGGTTGATGAGCAGTTCTTC	CASSLAGVVDEQFF